The 4 T cell receptor beta chains presented below share a single source sample, sequenced in a study of blood T cell repertoires in COVID-19 (dated by TCRdb to about 2020). Receptors were amplified or captured by the immunoSEQ multiplex PCR assay. Drawn from immuneACCESS, this table holds only the in-frame rearrangements with V and J called that TCRdb kept. Clones are partly lost; checked studies trace under half to an unresolved V gene and leave the rest unexplained. Across this sample there are about 99,000 clones, with just over 85% seen only once. Over 10% of the sample is in the top ten clones. Sequenced sample: peripheral blood. These receptors were obtained from a woman aged 55-70 years in a cohort sampled during active or convalescent COVID-19.

This sequence joins TRBV7-2 and TRBJ2-1; TRBD1 aligns across 9 bases. Germline V lookup: CDR1 SGHTA, CDR2 FQGNSA. Trimming at V came to 5 bases and at J to 13 bases, leaving 6 bases not matched to a gene. The length of the CDR3 is 12 residues. The CDR3 loop is CASSPRTGAQFF. Here the CDR3 DNA reads TGTGCCAGCAGCCCCAGGACAGGGGCACAGTTCTTC.

V usage is TRBV7-8 and J usage is TRBJ2-1; D call uncertain. The CDR3 spans 18 residues. In germline, CDR1 is SGHVS, CDR2 FQNEAQ. V gave up 2 bases and J gave up 0 bases, with 17 bases separating them. Written as DNA, the CDR3 is TGTGCCAGCAGCTTATTGAGTGGAAGCGATAGCTCCTACAATGAGCAGTTCTTC. Translated: CASSLLSGSDSSYNEQFF.

The chain uses TRBV28 and TRBJ1-4; no firm D call. The CDR3 is 13 amino acids. Trimming shortened V by 8 bases and J by 8 bases, and 15 bases separated the two germline ends. Germline CDR1 and CDR2: MDHEN and SYDVKM. CDR3 sequence: CASGNQDREKLFF. The CDR3, as DNA: TGTGCCAGCGGCAATCAGGATCGGGAAAAACTGTTTTTT. Full variable domain (missing parts from reference TRBV28 and TRBJ1-4): DVKVTQSSRYLVKRTGEKVFLECVQDMDHENMFWYRQDPGLGLRLIYFSYDVKMKEKGDIPEGYSVSREKKERFSLILESASTNQTSMYLCASGNQDREKLFFGSGTQLSVL.

The chain employs TRBV27 and TRBJ2-7; 9 nucleotides agree with TRBD1. The CDR3 runs 13 residues. Looked up from germline, CDR1 is MNHEY and CDR2 is SMNVEV (reference sequence). With 6 bases clipped from V and 3 bases from J, the junction kept 3 bases outside the gene matches. The CDR3 here is CASSPGQGYEQYF. CDR3 nucleotides: TGTGCCAGCAGCCCGGGACAGGGCTACGAGCAGTACTTC.